This T cell receptor beta chain was sequenced in a study of cytomegalovirus exposure and HLA in healthy donors. For the study at large: Approximately 81% of 350 to 400 genotyped donors fell in the Caucasian-associated ancestry cluster.

Primers included in the PCR were 60 Vbeta and 13 Jbeta primers. Clones were sequenced by immunoSEQ multiplex PCR, and TCRdb holds only the in-frame ones, with some missing. The sample records 35,000 to 45,000 clones, approximately 52% being singletons. Note on this clone: Its cognate antigen is unknown.

General study findings and limits: Of the V segments, some could not be distinguished, including TRBV6-2 and TRBV6-3, and were excluded.

V gave up 5 bases and J gave up 3 bases; unmatched junction bases: 7. This CDR3 contains 15 residues. Germline CDR1 and CDR2: SEHNR and FQNEAQ (reference sequence). The source of this sequence is a human donor in good health. The V gene is TRBV7-9, the J gene TRBJ2-1; 7 nucleotides match TRBD1. Input material: PBMCs. CDR3 in DNA: TGTGCCAGCAGCGCGTCCGGGACAGTCTACAATGAGCAGTTCTTC. This codes for CASSASGTVYNEQFF.